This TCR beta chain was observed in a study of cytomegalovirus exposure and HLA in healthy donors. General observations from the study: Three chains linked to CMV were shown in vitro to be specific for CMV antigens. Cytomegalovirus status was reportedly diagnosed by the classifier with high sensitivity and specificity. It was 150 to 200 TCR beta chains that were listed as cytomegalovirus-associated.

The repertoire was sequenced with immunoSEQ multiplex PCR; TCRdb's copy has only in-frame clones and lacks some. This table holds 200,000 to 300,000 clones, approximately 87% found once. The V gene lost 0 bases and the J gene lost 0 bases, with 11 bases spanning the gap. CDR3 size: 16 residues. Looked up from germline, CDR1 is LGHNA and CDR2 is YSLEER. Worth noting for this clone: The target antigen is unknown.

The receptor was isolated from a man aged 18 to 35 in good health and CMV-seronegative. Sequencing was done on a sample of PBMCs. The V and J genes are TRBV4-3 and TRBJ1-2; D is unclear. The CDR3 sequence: CASSQDARSANYGYTF. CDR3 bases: TGCGCCAGCAGCCAAGATGCCAGATCAGCTAACTATGGCTACACCTTC.